This TCR beta chain was recorded in a study of CD8 T cells in ankylosing spondylitis. Findings of the study overall: Ankylosing spondylitis blood seemed to carry a telltale TCR beta motif made of roughly eight highly homologous variants.

Germline V gene lookup returns CDR1 SEHNR and CDR2 FQNEAQ (reference sequence). This CDR3 is built from 13 residues. V gave up 1 base and J gave up 3 bases, with 6 bases separating them. MiXCR was run by TCRdb on the 5' RACE reads, yielding one entry per CDR3 protein. This table holds roughly 86,000 distinct CDR3 sequences, 7.5% to 9% found once. As concerns this clonotype: The antigen remains undetermined.

The chain links TRBV7-9 to TRBJ2-5; unclear D gene. This clonotype originated in a male donor with ankylosing spondylitis or in good health (not recorded which). Sequences were obtained from blood, either unsorted or a sorted T cell fraction (not recorded which). The CDR3 nucleotides are TGTGCCAGCAGCTTAGACACAGAAGAGACCCAGTACTTC. As protein: CASSLDTEETQYF.